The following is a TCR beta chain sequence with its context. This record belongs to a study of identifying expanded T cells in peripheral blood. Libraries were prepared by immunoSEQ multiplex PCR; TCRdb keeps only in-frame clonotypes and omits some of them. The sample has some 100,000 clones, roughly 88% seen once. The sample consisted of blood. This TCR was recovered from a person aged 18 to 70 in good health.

The CDR3 DNA is TGTGCCAGCAGGGAACAGGGGATCAACTATGGCTACACCTTC. This encodes CASREQGINYGYTF. The chain combines TRBV6-1 with TRBJ1-2, with TRBD1 matching over 7 bases. The germline V gene encodes CDR1 MNHNS and CDR2 SASEGT. The CDR3 sequence is 14 residues long. Losses at the gene ends were 6 bases for V and 2 bases for J; bases not matched to a gene: 6.